A single sample is the source of the 6 T cell receptor beta chains below, sequenced in a study of blood T cell repertoires in COVID-19 (dated by TCRdb to 2018 to 2021). Receptor libraries were prepared by the immunoSEQ multiplex PCR assay. In its TCRdb copy, this immuneACCESS table keeps in-frame sequences only and misses some clones. Where compared with another copy, unresolved V genes explain less than half of these, and the others have no known cause. The sample includes 70,000 or so clones, with 87% observed a single time. Clones ranked in the top ten supply 25% to 35% of the sample. The sequencing input was peripheral blood. These receptors all come from an elderly woman with active or convalescent COVID-19.

The chain uses TRBV30 and TRBJ1-1; TRBD1 matches 8 bases. CDR3 length: 13 residues. Germline CDR1 GTSNPN, CDR2 SVGIG (reference sequence). The junction had 10 bases not matched to a gene; V was cut back by 4 bases and J by 9 bases. This CDR3 reads CAWIGQGEYQAFF. The CDR3 DNA follows: TGTGCCTGGATTGGACAGGGAGAATACCAAGCTTTCTTT.

This clone appeared once. This sequence joins TRBV10-1 and TRBJ1-6, with no clear D. CDR3 length: 15 residues. Trimming took off 3 bases at V and 5 bases at J, with 11 bases between the two ends. Germline V gene sequence: CDR1 WNHNN, CDR2 SYGVQD (reference sequence). The CDR3 DNA reads TGCGCCAGCAGTGAAGATCTGACAAATAATTCACCCCTCCACTTT. Amino acid sequence: CASSEDLTNNSPLHF.

CDR3 in amino acids: CASSSPTGGDQTQYF. Here the CDR3 DNA reads TGTGCCAGTAGTTCCCCGACAGGGGGCGATCAGACCCAGTACTTC. This chain links TRBV19 with TRBJ2-5; 10 bases align to TRBD1. Trimming took 5 bases from V and 6 from J; bases not matched to a gene: 9. The V gene's germline CDR1 is LNHDA and CDR2 SQIVND (reference sequence). The CDR3 is 15 amino acids.

The gene calls are TRBV19 and TRBJ1-5; no reliable D call. The CDR3 has 14 residues. In germline, CDR1 is LNHDA, CDR2 SQIVND (reference sequence). With 7 bases removed from V and 0 bases from J, the gap between germline ends came to 10 bases. The DNA for the CDR3 is TGTGCCAGTAAACTCGGGTATAGCAATCAGCCCCAGCATTTT. Encoded protein: CASKLGYSNQPQHF.

This sequence joins TRBV4-2 and TRBJ2-1; 7 bases match TRBD1. The CDR3 contains 15 residues. The V segment lost 1 base and the J segment 6 bases; nucleotides outside the gene matches: 6. Germline lookup yields CDR1 LGHNA and CDR2 YNFKEQ. This CDR3 is CASSQADRAGNEQFF. CDR3 nucleotides: TGTGCCAGCAGCCAAGCCGACAGGGCTGGCAATGAGCAGTTCTTC.

This chain joins TRBV24-1 and TRBJ1-4, with 8 nucleotides matching TRBD1. CDR3 size: 16 residues. Per the germline V gene, CDR1 is KGHDR and CDR2 is SFDVKD. Losses at the gene ends were 11 bases for V and 4 bases for J; bases not matched to a gene: 14. For the CDR3, the DNA is TGTGCCAGCCTAAACCGGGACAGGATGCTTAATGAAAAACTGTTTTTT. It is translated as CASLNRDRMLNEKLFF.